This entry features one T cell receptor (beta chain) sequence. Which antigen it targets is not known. Base quality data are lacking; no much larger clone is found one base away. V is reduced by 5 bases and J by 1 base, leaving a spacing of 12 bases between them. The CDR3 has 14 amino acids, counting the end cysteine and phenylalanine. The DNA shown is the 42-base CDR3, in frame from base 1. In the germline V gene (reference sequence), CDR1 corresponds to SGHNT and CDR2 to YYREEE. Libraries came from the immunoSEQ multiplex PCR assay. For the multiplex PCR, a mixture combining 60 forward primers for TCR Vbeta segments and 13 reverse primers for TCR Jbeta segments was used. A multiplex PCR assay on genomic DNA amplified the CDR3 region of rearranged TCR beta genes. The Illumina HiSeq System was used to sequence the amplified TCR beta libraries as 87-base-pair reads. In the paper's pipeline: A later analysis counted approximately 74 million unique TCR beta chains across the 650 to 800 repertoires, and 9.5 million to 11 million of these chains were shared by at least two donors. Raw reads were error-corrected and collapsed into unique sequences by a nearest-neighbor algorithm in which closely related sequences were merged to remove PCR and sequencing errors. Alignment of CDR3 sequences to IMGT reference sequences was used to assign V, D and J gene segments. For a sequence to be retained, at least a six-nucleotide match to both a V gene segment and a J gene segment was required. Rearrangements were classified as productive when the CDR3 lacked stop codons and remained in frame with V and J, and all other rearrangements were classified as non-productive. CDR3 was defined according to IMGT convention as the region running from the second conserved V-encoded cysteine to the conserved J-encoded phenylalanine. The earlier analysis of fewer than 700 of the donors excluded sequences that lacked an unambiguous match to a single V gene segment. In an earlier analysis of 450 to 750 of the donors, a V segment was called functional when productive rearrangements were above 56.7%, and segregating when the standard deviation between donors exceeded 5%. A statistical classification framework was built for diagnosing cytomegalovirus status from the catalog of TCR beta chain sequences. A later analysis assigned V and J genes by comparing TCR nucleotide sequences with IMGT/GENE-DB human TR gene sequences. The TCRdist pipeline was used in a later analysis to assign CDR3 sequences and most-parsimonious VDJ recombination scenarios. In a later analysis, each TCR beta chain was defined by its CDR3 amino acid sequence together with its V-gene family, and reads without a unique V-gene family were excluded. To address suspected cross-contamination and a sequencing artifact, a later analysis removed approximately 600 highly shared, low-generation-probability nucleotide sequences. For each public chain, a later analysis derived a clonal expansion index from normalized ranks of inferred template counts within each repertoire. A later analysis computed generation probabilities with a VDJ recombination model fitted to out-of-frame rearrangements, and checked the results against IGoR. Hypergeometric tests were used in a later analysis to score TCR-TCR, TCR-HLA and TCR-CMV co-occurrence, with a repertoire-size bias correction applied to the TCR pairs. In a later analysis, false discovery rates were estimated by permuting HLA or CMV assignments 20 times. In a later analysis, co-occurring TCRs were grouped using DBSCAN, with TCRdist sequence similarity added in when clustering inside HLA-allele-positive subsets. Co-occurrence clustering excluded repertoires with fewer than 30,000 or more than 120,000 public chains, plus five with anomalous nucleotide sharing. The table was pulled from immuneACCESS by TCRdb, which kept in-frame rearrangements only. Such tables lose some clones; where checked, under half of the loss comes from unresolved V genes, and the rest has no known cause. That table is the source of V, J and clone size, and D and trimming were worked out from the DNA. Counted in this sample were roughly 190,000 clones; about 83% of them appeared once. The ten largest make up around 9.6% of the sample.

In total, approximately 690 healthy bone marrow donors made up the cohort. At the time of sampling, every cohort member was nominally healthy, though immune exposures that went unrecorded were likely present. The donor tested CMV seropositive, placing the donor among the approximately 290 seropositive members of the cohort. Every donor gave a peripheral blood sample, and the peripheral blood mononuclear cells from that sample were used for TCR beta sequencing. Genomic DNA extraction from the blood cell samples was performed with the Qiagen DNeasy Blood Extraction Kit. The data were obtained in a study of cytomegalovirus exposure and HLA in healthy donors (dated by TCRdb to about 2017). Some background on the complete study: An earlier analysis of some 600 of the donors reported approximately 300 Gb of sequence data and around 120 million unique TCR beta sequences obtained from 150 million to 200 million T cells. The later analysis used no new phenotypic data to find candidate immune exposures, relying instead on TCR beta sequences and their occurrence across donors. All discovery cohort repertoires had been generated on a single sequencing platform. Along with the roughly 670-subject first cohort, a separate validation cohort of over 90 different subjects was used. A later analysis re-examined previously published TCR beta repertoires from just over 650 donors and added high-resolution HLA genotyping to investigate patterns of TCR occurrence. The genetic ancestry cluster associated with self-reported Caucasian donors included roughly 84% of the roughly 380 genotyped donors. The study used immunosequencing to profile the T cell repertoires of hundreds of subjects and linked those repertoires to cytomegalovirus serostatus. The study aimed to test whether cataloging public T cell receptors could reveal signatures of past pathogen exposure. On average, 235,054 unique TCR beta nucleotide sequences were sequenced per donor among fewer than 500 genotyped donors of the cohort, with roughly 19% of those sequences being non-productive. Five DR-DQ haplotypes were handled as single units for association and clustering because linkage in the cohort was strong. In a later genetic analysis, genome-wide SNP genotypes for about three fifths of the roughly 670 donors were used, and that subset was treated as a discovery cohort. Donor age, sex, ethnicity and CMV serostatus were compiled together with the repertoire data. The number of typed donors differed by locus: about 629-630 for A, B, C, DRB1 and DQB1; some 540 for DQA1; roughly 600 for DPA1; and 400 to 480 for DPB1. Around 330 gigabases of sequencing data and approximately 91 million unique TCR sequences made up an early release that covered approximately 620 HLA-typed donors. An earlier analysis of 587 of the donors used high-throughput TCR beta sequencing to judge whether each TCR beta V gene segment behaved as functional or pseudogenic. To predict cytomegalovirus infection status, the study brought together high-throughput TCR immunosequencing, statistical association of individual TCRs with disease status, and machine learning. HLA typing covered class I and class II loci at four-digit resolution.

On the study overall, not on this receptor specifically: According to a later analysis, parvovirus B19, influenza, CMV and Epstein-Barr virus appeared linked to several top co-occurrence clusters. In the study, about 150 TCR beta chains were listed as associated with cytomegalovirus. A cluster of highly shared sequence variants was judged likely to be a technical artifact of the sequencing pipeline. For the cohort, immune exposure information was limited to CMV serostatus. Because the 87-base-pair reads could not distinguish some IMGT-functional V segments, including TRBV6-2 and TRBV6-3, those segments were excluded. Cytomegalovirus status was reported to be diagnosed by the classifier with high specificity and sensitivity in both the original and validation cohorts. An association between a missense DCLRE1C variant and V-gene and J-gene trimming of TCR beta chains was found in a later genetic analysis and replicated in an independent cohort. Correlated functional status among segregating V segments might be attributable to linkage disequilibrium, but an unknown experimental factor could not be ruled out. A later analysis found that HLA-associated TCR beta chains were more clonally expanded and had lower generation probabilities than equally common non-associated chains. According to a later genetic analysis, donors in an Asian-associated ancestry cluster had fewer N-insertions in productive TCRs than the approximately 630-donor mean. Because some donors lacked HLA typing at each locus, the association tests relied only on the typed subset. In a later analysis, the rate of TCR association differed among HLA loci, with DRB1 alleles having the most associated TCRs and HLA-C alleles having the fewest. The presence/absence analyses assumed that sequencing depth was roughly uniform across donors, and that assumption may not be true. Specific HLA alleles were associated with 15,000 to 20,000 TCR beta sequences at a false discovery rate of 0.05 in a later analysis. Most TCR sequences were observed very rarely across donors, whereas some public TCRs were present in many individuals. This cohort had only TCR beta chains sequenced, and the lack of alpha or paired-chain data limited which features could be detected. A later analysis found that most CMV-associated TCR beta chains appeared HLA-restricted, with HLA associations seemingly driven largely by CMV exposure. In vitro tests confirmed that a few of the cytomegalovirus-associated TCR beta chains recognize cytomegalovirus antigens. The authors suggested that the approach could potentially be generalized to other disease states and immunological phenotypes. In an earlier analysis of about 540 of the donors, most TCR beta V segments were observed in productive rearrangements about 87% or about 30% of the time, broadly matching IMGT annotations. About 17 rarely observed V segments, including chromosome 9 orphons, were excluded from the earlier analysis of about 610 of the donors because counts were too low. A further reported finding was that TCR beta sequences accurately predicted the HLA-A and HLA-B alleles for most subjects in the first cohort. When HLA alleles, especially DR and DQ, strongly co-occurred, TCR associations were difficult to assign to individual alleles.

This TCR derives from a woman aged 45-60 years in good health and CMV-seropositive. Sequencing was carried out using PBMCs. The receptor chain draws on TRBV5-4 and TRBJ2-5, with TRBD1 tentatively as D gene (5 bases match). The nucleotide sequence reads as follows: TGTGCCAGCAGTTCTACAGGAATCCAAGAGACCCAGTACTTC. This yields the protein CASSSTGIQETQYF.